This T cell receptor beta chain derives from a study of blood T cell repertoires in COVID-19. Authors' analysis steps: Counts of nucleated cells, estimated from reference gene primer amplification, were obtained. Clones were sequenced by immunoSEQ multiplex PCR, and TCRdb holds only the in-frame ones, with some missing. V, J and clone size are those of that table, while D and trimming were read from the DNA. The sample has about 140,000 clones; 80% to 85% are singletons. This CDR3 has 12 amino acids. Germline V CDR1 and CDR2: MGHRA, YSYEKL. Trimming left V 0 bases short and J 9 bases short, with 6 bases between.

Sequenced input: peripheral blood. The chain uses TRBV4-1 and TRBJ2-1; D remains ambiguous. The source of this sequence is a human donor in a cohort sampled during active COVID-19. DNA of the CDR3: TGCGCCAGCAGCCAAGACCTGGCTGAGCAGTTCTTC. Its protein is CASSQDLAEQFF.